This passage covers 4 T cell receptor beta chains from one sample sequenced in a study of blood T cell repertoires in COVID-19. Profiled with immunoSEQ multiplex PCR; TCRdb holds only in-frame clones, not every one. Here the sample spans around 180,000 clones, about 74% being singletons. The sequenced sample consisted of peripheral blood. The source of these receptors is a woman aged 80 or over with acute or convalescent COVID-19.

V and J are TRBV10-2 and TRBJ1-4; D is possibly TRBD1 (6 bases). Trimming shortened V by 6 bases and J by 6 bases, and 14 bases separated the two germline ends. This CDR3 is built from 14 residues. Germline assignment: CDR1 WSHSY and CDR2 SAAADI. The chain's CDR3 is CASSLSGAYEKLFF. The CDR3 coding sequence is TGCGCCAGCAGCTTGTCAGGGGCATATGAAAAACTGTTTTTT.

This clone showed up just a few times. This chain joins TRBV19 and TRBJ1-2; TRBD1 agrees at 7 bases. The CDR3 is 17 amino acids. The germline gives CDR1 LNHDA, CDR2 SQIVND (reference sequence). V trimming: 2 bases; J trimming: 7 bases; junction bases outside the gene matches: 16. In DNA form, the CDR3 reads TGTGCCAGTAGTATATATATAGGGGGCCGACCTGAGGCTGGCTACACCTTC. Translated, it gives CASSIYIGGRPEAGYTF. The full variable domain, completed using reference TRBV19 and TRBJ1-2, is DGGITQSPKYLFRKEGQNVTLSCEQNLNHDAMYWYRQDPGQGLRLIYYSQIVNDFQKGDIAEGYSVSREKKESFPLTVTSAQKNPTAFYLCASSIYIGGRPEAGYTFGSGTRLTVV.

This clone turned up a few times. The chain couples TRBV24-1 to TRBJ2-5; 8 bases map to TRBD2. This CDR3 is built from 15 residues. Germline V gene lookup returns CDR1 KGHDR and CDR2 SFDVKD. V lost 3 bases to trimming and J lost 5 bases; unmatched junction nucleotides: 7. CDR3 amino acids: CATSDPGRGTETQYF. The DNA of the CDR3 is TGTGCCACCAGTGATCCCGGGAGGGGAACGGAGACCCAGTACTTC.

The chain employs TRBV3-1 (or the pseudogene TRBV3-2) and TRBJ2-7, with 8 bases lining up with TRBD2. CDR3 length equals 14 residues. The germline CDR1 and CDR2 sequences are LGHDT and YNNKEL (reference sequence). The V gene end was trimmed by 6 bases and the J gene end by 8 bases; junction bases not matched to a gene: 12. CDR3 nucleotide sequence: TGTGCCAGCAGGAGTAGCGGGGTCCCGAGGAAGCAGTACTTC. It specifies CASRSSGVPRKQYF.